Below, 27 T cell receptor beta chains from the same sample are listed, as sequenced in a study of blood T cell repertoires in COVID-19. The repertoire was sequenced with immunoSEQ multiplex PCR; TCRdb's copy has only in-frame clones and lacks some. The table includes roughly 300,000 clones, about 83% detected once. The sample taken for sequencing was peripheral blood. Receptor source: a woman in her fifties or sixties with acute or convalescent COVID-19.

The chain links TRBV9 to TRBJ1-3; D call uncertain. CDR1 and CDR2 from the germline V gene are SGDLS and YYNGEE. Trimming stripped 5 bases from V and 7 bases from J, with 13 bases between. The CDR3 runs 13 residues. This chain's CDR3 is CASSRASPNTIYF. CDR3 coding DNA: TGTGCCAGCAGTCGCGCTTCCCCGAACACCATATATTTT.

This chain joins TRBV19 and TRBJ1-6, with 8 bases identical to TRBD1. Trimming at V came to 3 bases and at J to 10 bases, leaving 11 bases not matched to a gene. This CDR3 is 16 amino acids long. Germline CDR1 and CDR2: LNHDA and SQIVND (reference sequence). CDR3 sequence reads: CASSIPGTGGQSPLHF. CDR3 coding DNA: TGTGCCAGTAGTATCCCCGGGACAGGAGGGCAATCACCCCTCCACTTT.

The V and J genes are TRBV28 and TRBJ1-2; no clear D. Germline values: CDR1 MDHEN, CDR2 SYDVKM. The length of the CDR3 is 14 residues. V was cut by 3 bases and J by 4 bases, with 12 bases left in between. The CDR3 DNA follows: TGTGCCAGCAGTTTCTGGGGAAGCGGCTATGGCTACACCTTC. Translating it yields CASSFWGSGYGYTF.

The rearrangement uses TRBV9 and TRBJ1-1; D unresolved. Germline V gene data show CDR1 as SGDLS and CDR2 as YYNGEE. The CDR3 sequence is 13 residues long. The germline V and J ends were trimmed by 4 bases and 6 bases, with 13 bases remaining between them. DNA of the CDR3: TGTGCCAGCAGCTACATTCCAATGTCTGAAGCTTTCTTT. Protein product: CASSYIPMSEAFF. The full variable domain, completed using reference TRBV9 and TRBJ1-1, is DSGVTQTPKHLITATGQRVTLRCSPRSGDLSVYWYQQSLDQGLQFLIQYYNGEERAKGNILERFSAQQFPDLHSELNLSSLELGDSALYFCASSYIPMSEAFFGQGTRLTVV.

V usage is TRBV4-3 and J usage is TRBJ2-1; TRBD2 matches at 9 bases. The CDR3 has 18 residues. CDR1 and CDR2 from the germline V gene are LGHNA and YSLEER. Unmatched junction bases numbered 6, after V lost 0 bases and J lost 0 bases. CDR3 DNA sequence: TGCGCCAGCAGCCAAGAGTGGGCGCGGGAGGGCTCCTACAATGAGCAGTTCTTC. This translates into CASSQEWAREGSYNEQFF.

As DNA, the CDR3 is TGTGCCAGCAGGGGGGACTCAGCCTACGAGCAGTACTTC. This sequence encodes CASRGDSAYEQYF. V gene TRBV2 combines with J gene TRBJ2-7; D is perhaps TRBD2 (6 bases). CDR3 length: 13 residues. Trimming removed 6 bases at V and 2 bases at J, with 11 bases between. Germline CDR1 reads SNHLY; CDR2 reads FYNNEI.

V is TRBV19 and J is TRBJ1-4, with D maybe TRBD1 (5 bases). Germline V gene data show CDR1 as LNHDA and CDR2 as SQIVND (reference sequence). V was clipped by 8 bases and J by 5 bases, with 12 bases between them. The CDR3 covers 13 residues. CDR3 nucleotide sequence: TGTGCCAGTGGGAGGGACCGGAATGAAAAACTGTTTTTT. The encoded protein is CASGRDRNEKLFF.

J is TRBJ1-3 and V is TRBV11-3; TRBD1 is a possible D gene (5 bases). This CDR3 comprises 14 residues. Trimming stripped 2 bases from V and 4 bases from J, with 9 bases between. The germline gives CDR1 SGHNT, CDR2 YENEEA. As DNA, the CDR3 is TGTGCCAGCAGCTTATCAGGGATCGGAAACACCATATATTTT. Translation: CASSLSGIGNTIYF.

The chain combines TRBV10-3 with TRBJ2-5; 9 bases match TRBD1. This CDR3 has 15 amino acids. Trimming at V came to 4 bases and at J to 4 bases, leaving 7 bases not matched to a gene. From germline, CDR1 is ENHRY and CDR2 SYGVKD. DNA of the CDR3: TGTGCCATCAGTGCTTCGGGACAGGGCGGAGAGACCCAGTACTTC. Protein: CAISASGQGGETQYF.

The sample holds one count of this clone. Other DNA sequences in the sample encode the same CDR3. The chain has TRBV7-9 and TRBJ1-1; tentative D call: TRBD1 (5 bases). V was clipped by 3 bases and J by 2 bases, with 7 bases between them. The CDR3 has 13 amino acids. Germline V gene sequence: CDR1 SEHNR, CDR2 FQNEAQ (reference sequence). The CDR3: CASSFGGNTEAFF. As DNA, the CDR3 is TGTGCCAGCAGCTTCGGGGGAAACACTGAAGCTTTCTTT.

This clone was picked up a small number of times. J is TRBJ1-4 and V is TRBV5-1; 7 nucleotides match TRBD1. Trimming removed 1 base from V and 8 bases from J; junction bases left unmatched: 8. The length of the CDR3 is 15 residues. The germline V gene encodes CDR1 SGHRS and CDR2 YFSETQ. The CDR3 loop reads CASSLQRGLGEKLFF. CDR3 nucleotides: TGCGCCAGCAGCTTGCAGAGGGGGCTAGGAGAAAAACTGTTTTTT.

The V call is TRBV1, the J call TRBJ2-1; the table names TRBD2, a call not compared with the DNA. TRBV1 is classified as a pseudogene. CDR3 length equals 15 residues. CDR3 protein: CTSSHPGRAGQEQFF. The CDR3 nucleotides are TGCACCAGCAGCCACCCCGGAAGAGCGGGCCAAGAGCAGTTCTTC.

This clone has only one observation. The chain links TRBV29-1 to TRBJ1-2, with D possibly matching TRBD1 (5 bases). The germline V and J ends were trimmed by 5 bases and 4 bases, with 14 bases remaining between them. The CDR3 is 13 amino acids. Germline CDR1 reads SQVTM; CDR2 reads ANQGSEA. Here the CDR3 DNA reads TGCAGCGTTACAGACAGCCGAGCCTATGGCTACACCTTC. Protein sequence: CSVTDSRAYGYTF. Full variable domain (rest looked up from reference TRBV29-1 and TRBJ1-2): SAVISQKPSRDICQRGTSLTIQCQVDSQVTMMFWYRQQPGQSLTLIATANQGSEATYESGFVIDKFPISRPNLTFSTLTVSNMSPEDSSIYLCSVTDSRAYGYTFGSGTRLTVV.

The genes are TRBV5-4 and TRBJ1-6, with 9 bases fitting TRBD1. CDR3 length equals 14 residues. The germline V gene has CDR1 SGHNT and CDR2 YYREEE (reference sequence). V shed 4 bases, J shed 8 bases, and the junction held 4 bases outside the gene matches. The CDR3 sequence is CASSPTGGDSPLHF. The CDR3 DNA is TGTGCCAGCAGCCCGACAGGGGGGGATTCACCCCTCCACTTT.

CDR3 sequence reads: CASSQERYPGNTIYF. CDR3 bases: TGTGCCAGCAGCCAAGAGCGATACCCTGGAAACACCATATATTTT. This sequence joins TRBV14 and TRBJ1-3; D unresolved. Germline assignment: CDR1 SGHDN and CDR2 FVKESK. The CDR3 runs to 15 residues. Trimming stripped 0 bases from V and 2 bases from J, with 8 bases between.

The chain has TRBV2 and TRBJ1-2; no clear D gene. V was cut by 4 bases and J by 2 bases, with 8 bases left in between. Per germline, CDR1 SNHLY and CDR2 FYNNEI. The CDR3 length is 13 residues. The CDR3 is CASSVGENYGYTF. The DNA of the CDR3 is TGTGCCAGCAGTGTGGGAGAAAACTATGGCTACACCTTC.

The CDR3 loop reads CATSDLGATEAFF. In nucleotides, the CDR3 is TGTGCCACCAGTGATCTGGGAGCCACTGAAGCTTTCTTT. The chain employs TRBV24-1 and TRBJ1-1; D remains ambiguous. This CDR3 is 13 amino acids long. Deletions cut 3 bases from V and 4 bases from J, with 8 bases between. Germline CDR1 KGHDR, CDR2 SFDVKD.

V gene TRBV6-6 combines with J gene TRBJ1-2; 9 nucleotides match TRBD1. J lost 8 bases, V lost 8 bases, and 6 bases had no gene match. The length of the CDR3 is 12 residues. CDR1 is MNHNY, CDR2 SVGAGI, per germline (reference sequence). CDR3 sequence reads: CASPDRGGGYTF. CDR3 DNA: TGTGCCAGCCCGGACAGGGGAGGGGGCTACACCTTC.

This chain joins TRBV18 and TRBJ1-1; no reliable D call. This CDR3 comprises 14 residues. Trimming removed 2 bases from V and 1 base from J, with 8 bases in between. The germline V gene encodes CDR1 KGHSH and CDR2 LQKENI. The CDR3 protein is CASSPYPGNTEAFF. In DNA, the CDR3 is TGTGCCAGCTCACCATATCCGGGGAACACTGAAGCTTTCTTT. Filled out from reference TRBV18 and TRBJ1-1, the complete variable domain reads NAGVMQNPRHLVRRRGQEARLRCSPMKGHSHVYWYRQLPEEGLKFMVYLQKENIIDESGMPKERFSAEFPKEGPSILRIQQVVRGDSAAYFCASSPYPGNTEAFFGQGTRLTVV.

The count of this clone is one. This rearrangement joins TRBV6-6 to TRBJ2-2; D gene unclear. V dropped 7 bases and J dropped 3 bases, with 12 bases sitting between them. Germline V CDR1 and CDR2: MNHNY, SVGAGI (reference sequence). The CDR3 is made up of 14 amino acids. Written as DNA, the CDR3 is TGTGCCAGCAAGCTCCCAGGCGACACCGGGGAGCTGTTTTTT. Protein: CASKLPGDTGELFF.

This rearrangement joins TRBV6-1 to TRBJ2-7; TRBD2 agrees at 11 bases. Trimming removed 2 bases from V and 2 bases from J; junction bases left unmatched: 11. The CDR3 totals 18 residues. Germline V gene data show CDR1 as MNHNS and CDR2 as SASEGT. As DNA, the CDR3 is TGTGCCAGCAGTGAAATTGGTAGCGGGAGGGCCATTCCCTACGAGCAGTACTTC. This gives the protein CASSEIGSGRAIPYEQYF.

V usage is TRBV7-9 and J usage is TRBJ2-3; 7 bases align to TRBD1. The J segment lost 0 bases and the V segment lost 5 bases, leaving 14 bases of the junction unmatched. The CDR3 has 18 amino acids. Per the germline V gene, CDR1 is SEHNR and CDR2 is FQNEAQ (reference sequence). The DNA for the CDR3 is TGTGCCAGCAGCCATCGACAGGGTACCTTTCCTAGCACAGATACGCAGTATTTT. Encoded protein: CASSHRQGTFPSTDTQYF.

The V and J genes are TRBV5-8 and TRBJ2-1; 10 positions agree with TRBD2. Germline CDR1 is SGHTS and CDR2 is YDEGEE. CDR3 length: 15 amino acids. V gave up 0 bases and J gave up 8 bases; unmatched junction bases: 5. The CDR3 spells CASSLGASGRDEQFF. The CDR3 region has the DNA TGTGCCAGCAGCTTGGGCGCTAGCGGGAGAGATGAGCAGTTCTTC.

This chain links TRBV7-3 with TRBJ1-2, with TRBD1 matching over 7 bases. Germline trimming cut 4 bases from V and 8 bases from J; bases unmatched to any gene: 7. Germline lookup yields CDR1 SGHTA and CDR2 FQGTGA. The CDR3 extends over 13 amino acids. CDR3: CASSYNTGDGYTF. In DNA, the CDR3 is TGTGCCAGCAGCTACAATACAGGGGACGGCTACACCTTC.

This sequence joins TRBV7-3 and TRBJ1-6; D is perhaps TRBD1 (5 bases). This CDR3 has 14 residues. The V end was cut by 2 bases, the J end by 9 bases, with 11 bases between. Germline CDR1 SGHTA, CDR2 FQGTGA. The CDR3 sequence is CASSLQGMVSPLHF. Here the CDR3 DNA reads TGTGCCAGCAGCTTACAGGGAATGGTTTCACCCCTCCACTTT.

The rearrangement joins TRBV24-1 to TRBJ2-1; a possible D gene is TRBD2 (5 bases). In germline, CDR1 is KGHDR, CDR2 SFDVKD. This CDR3 is built from 16 residues. V dropped 3 bases and J dropped 8 bases, with 19 bases sitting between them. The CDR3 DNA reads TGTGCCACCAGTGATAGTCGAGGGAGCTCCGGGTATGAGCAGTTCTTC. Its protein is CATSDSRGSSGYEQFF.

The chain links TRBV6-5 to TRBJ1-2; 7 bases agree with TRBD1. The CDR3 has 14 amino acids. Germline loops: CDR1 MNHEY, CDR2 SVGAGI. V was clipped by 5 bases and J by 2 bases; unmatched bases: 5. This CDR3 is CASSKGQSNYGYTF. DNA for the CDR3: TGTGCCAGCAGTAAGGGACAGTCAAACTATGGCTACACCTTC.